Given below is one T cell receptor (beta chain) in context. Its antigen is as yet unknown. This sample was included in a study of T cell responses to AZD1222 COVID-19 vaccine. Clones were sequenced by immunoSEQ multiplex PCR, and TCRdb holds only the in-frame ones, with some missing. The table includes approximately 180,000 clones, 88% detected once. Study-wide results and limits: At baseline, just a handful of AZD1222 recipients tested seropositive. Sampling that yielded the repertoires occurred only after the peak T cell response. With dominance at 160-218 and 743-854, vaccine-associated CD4 TCRs spanned spike.

Trimming took 5 bases from V and 4 from J, leaving 17 bases between them. The germline V gene encodes CDR1 MNHEY and CDR2 SVGAGI. This CDR3 region has 15 residues. The receptor was derived from an adult who received the AZD1222 COVID-19 vaccine. The sequencing here drew on peripheral blood, taken 28 days after the second AZD1222 dose. V gene TRBV6-5 combines with J gene TRBJ2-5, with D unresolved. The CDR3 region is CASSKGVGPLETQYF. The CDR3 region has the DNA TGTGCCAGCAGTAAGGGTGTGGGCCCCCTAGAGACCCAGTACTTC.